A single sample gave rise to the 27 T cell receptor beta chains below, sequenced in a study of cytomegalovirus exposure and HLA in healthy donors. Researchers ran the PCR with 60 Vbeta and 13 Jbeta primers. Only in-frame clones appear in the TCRdb table, and some are missing; sequencing was by immunoSEQ multiplex PCR. The repertoire includes hundreds of thousands of clones, around 80% of them detected once, and 0.47% sits in the top ten. The sample taken for sequencing was PBMCs. Every receptor here comes from a boy aged 5-17 years in good health and CMV-seronegative.

The chain recombines TRBV6-1 with TRBJ2-7, with TRBD1 as a possible D gene (6 bases). CDR1 and CDR2 from the germline V gene are MNHNS and SASEGT. The CDR3 has 18 residues. Trimming pared 0 bases from V and 7 bases from J, leaving 25 bases between. This CDR3 is CASSEARARDRWPREQYF. For the CDR3, the DNA is TGTGCCAGCAGTGAAGCGAGGGCCCGCGACAGGTGGCCCCGAGAGCAGTACTTC.

The chain is built from TRBV5-1 and TRBJ2-1, with D maybe TRBD1 (6 bases). The CDR3 sequence is 17 residues long. The V and J ends lost 4 bases and 0 bases respectively, with 17 bases between them. Germline CDR1 is SGHRS and CDR2 is YFSETQ. The CDR3 sequence: CASSSVGHPLSYNEQFF. The CDR3 nucleotides read TGCGCCAGCAGCAGCGTGGGACACCCACTCTCCTACAATGAGCAGTTCTTC.

The chain uses TRBV29-1 and TRBJ1-1; tentative D call: TRBD1 (5 bases). The CDR3 has 14 amino acids. Germline CDR1 reads SQVTM; CDR2 reads ANQGSEA. The CDR3 coding sequence is TGCACCGTCCCCTGGGGTGGGGGGGGGTATGAAGCTTTCTTT. The encoded protein is CTVPWGGGGYEAFF.

The chain joins TRBV21-1 to TRBJ1-5; the DNA was not compared with TRBD1, the D call given in the table. TRBV21-1 corresponds to a pseudogene. The CDR3 extends over 18 amino acids. Here the CDR3 DNA reads TGTGCCAGCATTCTGCCGGGACAGGGGAGGGGTTCCGGTCAGCCCCAGCATTTT. It specifies CASILPGQGRGSGQPQHF.

The chain employs TRBV19 and TRBJ2-7, with TRBD2 matching over 7 bases. The germline V gene has CDR1 LNHDA and CDR2 SQIVND (reference sequence). Germline trimming cut 5 bases from V and 7 bases from J; bases unmatched to any gene: 8. CDR3 length equals 13 residues. CDR3 sequence reads: CASSPQMGGEQYF. DNA for the CDR3: TGTGCCAGTAGTCCACAAATGGGGGGGGAGCAGTACTTC.

The genes are TRBV7-9 and TRBJ2-5; perhaps TRBD2 as D (7 bases). Trimming removed 2 bases at V and 5 bases at J, with 21 bases between. The CDR3 loop spans 17 amino acids. Germline V gene lookup returns CDR1 SEHNR and CDR2 FQNEAQ (reference sequence). CDR3 loop: CASSLRLAGRGAETQYF. The CDR3, as DNA: TGTGCCAGCAGCTTAAGACTAGCAGGCAGGGGAGCGGAGACCCAGTACTTC. The variable domain in full, completed from reference TRBV7-9 and TRBJ2-5, reads DTGVSQNPRHKITKRGQNVTFRCDPISEHNRLYWYRQTLGQGPEFLTYFQNEAQLEKSRLLSDRFSAERPKGSFSTLEIQRTEQGDSAMYLCASSLRLAGRGAETQYFGPGTRLLVL.

A single count supports this clone. V gene TRBV19 combines with J gene TRBJ1-1, with no clear D. The ends were cut back, 0 bases at V and 5 bases at J, with 13 bases in the middle. Looked up from germline, CDR1 is LNHDA and CDR2 is SQIVND (reference sequence). This CDR3 is built from 15 residues. This chain's CDR3 is CASSIDRTGITEAFF. DNA of the CDR3: TGTGCCAGTAGTATAGATCGGACGGGGATAACTGAAGCTTTCTTT.

The chain couples TRBV21-1 to TRBJ2-7; TRBD1 is taken as the D call from the table, unchecked against the DNA. TRBV21-1 is a recognized pseudogene. The CDR3 totals 14 residues. Written as DNA, the CDR3 is TGTGCCAGCCCATCCACAGGGGTATCGGGCGAGCAGTACTTC. Its translation: CASPSTGVSGEQYF.

The chain couples TRBV14 to TRBJ2-1, with no clear D. The CDR3 extends over 16 amino acids. Germline loops: CDR1 SGHDN, CDR2 FVKESK. V lost 1 base and J lost 4, with 14 bases in between. The CDR3: CASSQARLALYNEQFF. CDR3 coding DNA: TGTGCCAGCAGCCAAGCGCGCTTAGCCCTATACAATGAGCAGTTCTTC.

This chain uses TRBV18 with TRBJ2-1, with 10 bases aligning to TRBD2. Unmatched junction bases numbered 6, after V lost 5 bases and J lost 5 bases. Germline lookup yields CDR1 KGHSH and CDR2 LQKENI. CDR3 length: 15 amino acids. This CDR3 is CASSISGGANNEQFF. For the CDR3, the DNA is TGTGCCAGCTCAATCAGCGGGGGGGCCAACAATGAGCAGTTCTTC.

Only a few counts were recorded for this clone. The chain is built from TRBV6-1 and TRBJ1-6; TRBD1 matches 7 bases. With V trimmed by 2 bases and J by 6 bases, 7 bases remained unmatched. Germline CDR1 is MNHNS and CDR2 is SASEGT. The CDR3 has 16 residues. Here the CDR3 DNA reads TGTGCCAGCAGTGAATTTGGGGGGACAGTTAATTCACCCCTCCACTTT. This gives the protein CASSEFGGTVNSPLHF.

The chain is built from TRBV7-2 and TRBJ2-5; the match to TRBD2 covers 9 bases. Germline loops: CDR1 SGHTA, CDR2 FQGNSA. The CDR3 has 16 residues. With V trimmed by 0 bases and J by 1 base, 3 bases remained unmatched. In DNA form, the CDR3 reads TGTGCCAGCAGCTTAGCCGGACTAGCGACCCAAGAGACCCAGTACTTC. This translates into CASSLAGLATQETQYF.

The chain is built from TRBV10-3 and TRBJ2-1; 7 nucleotides match TRBD2. The CDR3 is 18 residues long. V shed 4 bases and J 2 bases; nucleotides not matched to a gene: 14. Germline V lookup: CDR1 ENHRY, CDR2 SYGVKD. The CDR3 sequence: CAISVSIWEGPAYNEQFF. The CDR3 DNA follows: TGTGCCATCAGTGTTAGTATCTGGGAGGGACCAGCCTACAATGAGCAGTTCTTC.

This chain's CDR3 is CASSPGQVFYGYTF. The CDR3 DNA reads TGCGCCAGCAGCCCGGGACAGGTTTTCTATGGCTACACCTTC. The rearrangement links TRBV5-1 to TRBJ1-2, with 8 bases aligning to TRBD1. Trimming at V came to 4 bases and at J to 4 bases, leaving 6 bases not matched to a gene. Germline CDR1 reads SGHRS; CDR2 reads YFSETQ. The CDR3 length is 14 residues.

This chain links TRBV5-1 with TRBJ1-4; D not certain. Trimming cost V 4 bases and J 3 bases, with 13 bases left between them. The CDR3 has 15 amino acids. Germline CDR1 is SGHRS and CDR2 is YFSETQ. This CDR3 is CASSPLTPANEKLFF. CDR3 DNA sequence: TGCGCCAGCAGCCCCTTGACTCCTGCTAATGAAAAACTGTTTTTT.

The rearrangement joins TRBV30 to TRBJ1-1, with 7 bases aligning to TRBD1. The CDR3 has 13 residues. V shed 3 bases and J 3 bases; nucleotides not matched to a gene: 4. Germline V gives CDR1 GTSNPN, CDR2 SVGIG (reference sequence). CDR3 DNA sequence: TGTGCCTGGAGGGACAGGTCCTACACTGAAGCTTTCTTT. Translating gives CAWRDRSYTEAFF. Full variable domain (missing parts from reference TRBV30 and TRBJ1-1): SQTIHQWPATLVQPVGSPLSLECTVEGTSNPNLYWYRQAAGRGLQLLFYSVGIGQISSEVPQNLSASRPQDRQFILSSKKLLLSDSGFYLCAWRDRSYTEAFFGQGTRLTVV.

This clone was seen just once. This chain joins TRBV5-4 and TRBJ1-3, with D possibly being TRBD1 (5 bases). The CDR3 has 17 residues. Trimming cost V 0 bases and J 0 bases, with 13 bases left between them. The V gene's germline CDR1 is SGHNT and CDR2 YYREEE (reference sequence). CDR3 loop: CASSLDRQMSSGNTIYF. The CDR3 region has the DNA TGTGCCAGCAGCTTGGACCGACAGATGAGCTCTGGAAACACCATATATTTT.

The chain is built from TRBV30 and TRBJ1-2; possibly TRBD1 for D (6 bases). The V gene's germline CDR1 is GTSNPN and CDR2 SVGIG (reference sequence). V lost 0 bases and J 0 bases, leaving 11 bases between the germline ends. This CDR3 region has 15 residues. CDR3 DNA sequence: TGTGCCTGGAGTGTACGCAGGGGCGCTAACTATGGCTACACCTTC. Its protein product is CAWSVRRGANYGYTF.

The chain uses TRBV6-4 and TRBJ1-1, with D perhaps TRBD1 (5 bases). Trimming stripped 6 bases from V and 1 base from J, with 9 bases between. The CDR3 has 13 amino acids. CDR1 and CDR2 (germline): MRHNA, SNTAGT. This chain's CDR3 is CASRDTKNTEAFF. The CDR3 nucleotides read TGTGCCAGCAGGGACACAAAGAACACTGAAGCTTTCTTT.

This clone was counted only a few times. The chain joins TRBV7-6 to TRBJ2-5; the match to TRBD2 covers 9 bases. In germline, CDR1 is SGHVS, CDR2 FNYEAQ. The CDR3 contains 17 residues. After removal of 5 bases from V and 3 bases from J, the junction contained 13 bases not matched to a gene. The DNA for the CDR3 is TGTGCCAGCAGCAAGTTAGCGGGAGCAAGATTGGAAGAGACCCAGTACTTC. Translated, it gives CASSKLAGARLEETQYF.

This clone was seen only once. This chain connects TRBV5-5 to TRBJ1-2, with 7 positions matching TRBD1. The CDR3 loop spans 15 amino acids. With 0 bases clipped from V and 4 bases from J, the junction kept 6 bases outside the gene matches. The germline CDR1 and CDR2 sequences are SGHKS and YYEKEE (reference sequence). The CDR3 here is CASSLVIGGGYGYTF. The CDR3 DNA is TGTGCCAGCAGCTTGGTAATAGGGGGCGGCTATGGCTACACCTTC. The complete variable domain, with remaining parts taken from reference TRBV5-5 and TRBJ1-2, reads DAGVTQSPTHLIKTRGQQVTLRCSPISGHKSVSWYQQVLGQGPQFIFQYYEKEERGRGNFPDRFSARQFPNYSSELNVNALLLGDSALYLCASSLVIGGGYGYTFGSGTRLTVV.

The chain is built from TRBV30 and TRBJ2-2; 9 bases are shared with TRBD2. The junction had 4 bases not matched to a gene; V was cut back by 3 bases and J by 5 bases. Germline CDR1 and CDR2: GTSNPN and SVGIG (reference sequence). This CDR3 contains 14 residues. The CDR3 spells CAWSGGRATGELFF. In DNA, the CDR3 is TGTGCCTGGAGCGGCGGGAGGGCAACCGGGGAGCTGTTTTTT.

This clone came up a few times. The CDR3 reads CASSPETGLGGYTF. In DNA form, the CDR3 reads TGTGCCAGCTCACCGGAGACAGGGCTGGGGGGCTACACCTTC. This sequence joins TRBV18 and TRBJ1-2; 7 nucleotides match TRBD1. Germline V gene lookup returns CDR1 KGHSH and CDR2 LQKENI. The ends lost 3 bases at V and 8 bases at J; junction bases unmatched: 9. This CDR3 region has 14 residues.

This rearrangement joins TRBV2 to TRBJ1-1, with D possibly being TRBD1 (5 bases). CDR1 is SNHLY, CDR2 FYNNEI, per germline. Trimming removed 7 bases at V and 7 bases at J, with 13 bases between. This CDR3 contains 12 residues. The CDR3 protein is CASTWGGVEAFF. The CDR3 DNA follows: TGTGCCAGCACCTGGGGAGGGGTTGAAGCTTTCTTT.

The chain uses TRBV11-2 and TRBJ2-2; 9 positions match TRBD1. Germline CDR1 SGHAT, CDR2 FQNNGV. The CDR3 covers 16 residues. With 5 bases clipped from V and 7 bases from J, the junction kept 11 bases outside the gene matches. For the CDR3, the DNA is TGTGCCAGCAGCCCCCGCTACAGGGGGCGCGGCGGGGAGCTGTTTTTT. Its protein product is CASSPRYRGRGGELFF. The complete variable domain, with remaining parts taken from reference TRBV11-2 and TRBJ2-2, reads EAGVAQSPRYKIIEKRQSVAFWCNPISGHATLYWYQQILGQGPKLLIQFQNNGVVDDSQLPKDRFSAERLKGVDSTLKIQPAKLEDSAVYLCASSPRYRGRGGELFFGEGSRLTVL.

Regarding this clone: This specimen includes other DNA sequences encoding the same CDR3. The chain is built from TRBV10-2 and TRBJ2-1; 8 bases are shared with TRBD2. Germline CDR1 WSHSY, CDR2 SAAADI. V lost 3 bases to trimming and J lost 3 bases; unmatched junction nucleotides: 1. The CDR3 has 14 residues. The CDR3 here is CASSETSGYNEQFF. The CDR3 DNA follows: TGCGCCAGCAGTGAAACTAGCGGCTACAATGAGCAGTTCTTC.

This chain links TRBV10-3 with TRBJ1-2; no clear D. The CDR3 sequence is 14 residues long. Trimming took 0 bases from V and 8 from J, leaving 13 bases between them. CDR1 and CDR2 (germline): ENHRY, SYGVKD. CDR3 bases: TGTGCCATCAGTGAGTCCCTCCTTCTGGGCGGCTACACCTTC. Translation: CAISESLLLGGYTF.